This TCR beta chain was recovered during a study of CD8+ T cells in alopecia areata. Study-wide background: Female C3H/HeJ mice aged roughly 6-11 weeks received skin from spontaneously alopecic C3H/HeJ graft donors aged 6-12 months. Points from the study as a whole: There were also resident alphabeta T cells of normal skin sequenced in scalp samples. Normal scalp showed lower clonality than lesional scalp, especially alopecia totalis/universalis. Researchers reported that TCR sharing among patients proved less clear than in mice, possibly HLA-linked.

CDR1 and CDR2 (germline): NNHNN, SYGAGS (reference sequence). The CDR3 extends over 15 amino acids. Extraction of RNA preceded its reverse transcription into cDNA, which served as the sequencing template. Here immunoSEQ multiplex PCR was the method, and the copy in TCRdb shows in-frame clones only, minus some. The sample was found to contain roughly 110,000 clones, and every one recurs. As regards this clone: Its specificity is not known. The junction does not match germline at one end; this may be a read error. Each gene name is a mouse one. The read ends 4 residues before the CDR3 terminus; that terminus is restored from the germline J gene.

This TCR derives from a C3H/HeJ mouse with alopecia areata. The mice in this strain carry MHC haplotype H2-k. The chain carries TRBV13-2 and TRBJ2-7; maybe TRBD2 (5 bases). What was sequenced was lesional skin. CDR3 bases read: TGTGCCAGCTGTGATGCCCGGCTGGGCTCCTAT. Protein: CASCDARLGSY. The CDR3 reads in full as CASCDARLGSYEQYF.